What follows are 5 T cell receptor beta chains derived from one specimen sequenced in a study of control samples from healthy donors and cancer patients. Assay: immunoSEQ multiplex PCR; the TCRdb copy retains only in-frame clones and omits some. Of 90,000 or so clones in the sample, approximately 90% were seen once. Sequenced material: blood. Source of these receptors: a woman between 65 and 79 years old in good health.

The V call is TRBV3-1 (or the pseudogene TRBV3-2), the J call TRBJ2-7, with 7 bases that match TRBD2. Germline CDR1 reads LGHDT; CDR2 reads YNNKEL (reference sequence). V lost 3 bases and J lost 0; bases outside the gene matches: 5. The CDR3 consists of 15 residues. CDR3 nucleotide sequence: TGTGCCAGCAGCCATACTAGCGCGAGCTCCTACGAGCAGTACTTC. Its translation: CASSHTSASSYEQYF.

The chain uses TRBV5-1 and TRBJ2-6; D ambiguous. CDR1 SGHRS and CDR2 YFSETQ come from the germline V gene. The CDR3 has 12 amino acids. With 4 bases removed from V and 8 bases from J, the gap between germline ends came to 7 bases. In DNA form, the CDR3 reads TGCGCCAGCAGCCTGGAATCCAACGTCCTGACTTTC. It encodes CASSLESNVLTF. The full variable domain, with the rest looked up from reference TRBV5-1 and TRBJ2-6, is KAGVTQTPRYLIKTRGQQVTLSCSPISGHRSVSWYQQTPGQGLQFLFEYFSETQRNKGNFPGRFSGRQFSNSRSEMNVSTLELGDSALYLCASSLESNVLTFGAGSRLTVL.

The chain has TRBV7-9 and TRBJ1-1, with D unclear. The CDR3 loop spans 11 amino acids. CDR1 SEHNR and CDR2 FQNEAQ come from the germline V gene (reference sequence). V was trimmed by 4 bases and J by 5 bases, leaving 5 bases between them. The CDR3, as DNA: TGTGCCAGCAGCTCCCTGACTGAAGCTTTCTTT. Encoded protein: CASSSLTEAFF.

Regarding this clone: Other DNA sequences in this specimen translate into the identical CDR3. The chain links TRBV6-1 to TRBJ1-5, with D unclear. V dropped 0 bases and J dropped 1 base, with 7 bases sitting between them. The CDR3 loop spans 15 amino acids. Germline CDR1 and CDR2: MNHNS and SASEGT. The CDR3 here is CASSEARGSNQPQHF. CDR3 DNA: TGTGCCAGCAGTGAAGCGCGAGGGAGCAATCAGCCCCAGCATTTT.

The J gene is TRBJ2-2, the V gene TRBV18, with a tentative D call TRBD2 (5 bases). This CDR3 is 15 amino acids long. The V and J ends lost 8 bases and 3 bases respectively, with 16 bases between them. Germline lookup yields CDR1 KGHSH and CDR2 LQKENI. As DNA, the CDR3 is TGTGCCAGCCTTCCCGGGGTCCGGGACACCGGGGAGCTGTTTTTT. Protein product: CASLPGVRDTGELFF.